A selection of T cell receptor beta chains follows, all from one sample in a study of CD8 T cells in ankylosing spondylitis. TCRdb processed the 5' RACE reads anew with MiXCR; each CDR3 protein has one entry. The repertoire holds roughly 670,000 distinct CDR3 sequences, roughly 19% seen once, with about 19% in the top ten. Sequenced material: blood, either unsorted or a sorted T cell fraction (not recorded which). These receptors were taken from a male donor with ankylosing spondylitis. Both conserved end residues are part of each CDR3. D genes are given only for firm matches. The size field is filled for only some rows; it gives once, few, many or a size class.

j_gene,v_gene,d_gene,abundance,CDR3nt,CDR3aa
TRBJ1-5,TRBV29-1,NA,few,TGCAGCGTTAGGGACGGACTACATCAGCCCCAGCATTTT,CSVRDGLHQPQHF
TRBJ2-3,TRBV29-1,TRBD2,NA,TGCAGCGTGAAGCTAGCGGGAAGCACAGATACGCAGTATTTT,CSVKLAGSTDTQYF
TRBJ1-3,TRBV25-1,NA,NA,TGTGCCAGCAGTGCGGGACACTCCTTTGACACCATATATTTT,CASSAGHSFDTIYF
TRBJ2-3,TRBV3-1,NA,once,TGTGCCAGCAGCCAAGATATTCGAAGTGGGGGCACAGATACGCAGTATTTT,CASSQDIRSGGTDTQYF
TRBJ2-3,TRBV7-9,NA,few,TGTGCCAGCAGCAGAGGGACTAGCACAGATACGCAGTATTTT,CASSRGTSTDTQYF
TRBJ2-4,TRBV5-6,NA,NA,TGTGCCAGCAGTCTAGCCAAAAACATTCAGTACTTC,CASSLAKNIQYF
TRBJ2-3,TRBV15,TRBD2,NA,TGTGCCACCAGCAGAGATTATTCTAGCGGGGGTCTCGGGGCAGATACGCAGTATTTT,CATSRDYSSGGLGADTQYF
TRBJ1-3,TRBV12-3/TRBV12-4,TRBD1,many,TGTGCCAGCACCCCCAAGGACAGGGGGCGTTCTGGAAACACCATATATTTT,CASTPKDRGRSGNTIYF
TRBJ2-7,TRBV5-1,NA,NA,TGCGCCACCTCGCCGCGAGGGGAGCGCGAGCAGTACTTC,CATSPRGEREQYF
TRBJ1-1,TRBV6-6,NA,few,TGTGCCAGCAGTAGGTCTGAGTCTGAAGCTTTCTTT,CASSRSESEAFF
TRBJ2-5,TRBV7-9,TRBD1,few,TGTGCCAGCAGCTTTCAGGGGGCATGGGAGACCCAGTACTTC,CASSFQGAWETQYF
TRBJ2-3,TRBV9,NA,once,TGTGCCAGCAGCGTAGAGGGTCGGAAAACAGATACGCAGTATTTT,CASSVEGRKTDTQYF
TRBJ2-1,TRBV20-1,TRBD2,few,TGCAGTGTCATAGACGGGCGGGGGAGGTACAATGAGCAGTTCTTC,CSVIDGRGRYNEQFF
TRBJ2-2,TRBV29-1,NA,many,TGCAGCGCTGAGAGGGGCGGCACCGGGGAGCTGTTTTTT,CSAERGGTGELFF
TRBJ1-1,TRBV9,NA,few,TGTGCCAGCAGCCCTCGTGAACGTGGGTGGATTGAAGACACTGAAGCTTTCTTT,CASSPRERGWIEDTEAFF
TRBJ2-1,TRBV12-3/TRBV12-4,TRBD2,many,TGCGCCAGCAGCTTGTCGGGGGGAACCTACAATGAGCAGTTCTTC,CASSLSGGTYNEQFF
TRBJ2-7,TRBV4-3,TRBD2,few,TGCGCCAGCAGCCAAGAACCGGGACTAGCAATATACGAGCAGTACTTC,CASSQEPGLAIYEQYF
TRBJ2-7,TRBV9,TRBD1,few,TGTGCCAGCAGCGCACCACTAGGGACAGGGGGCGCCGACGAGCAGTACTTC,CASSAPLGTGGADEQYF
TRBJ2-1,TRBV27,TRBD2,NA,TGTGCCAGCAGTACCGTAACTAGCGGGAGGCACAATGAGCAGTTCTTC,CASSTVTSGRHNEQFF
TRBJ2-5,TRBV12-5,TRBD2,many,TGTGCTAGTGGCTTCGGACTAGCGGAGACCCAGTACTTC,CASGFGLAETQYF
TRBJ1-1,TRBV7-9,NA,few,TGTGCCAGCAGCCCACCCCAGGGGAACACTGAAGCTTTCTTT,CASSPPQGNTEAFF
TRBJ1-1,TRBV20-1,NA,NA,TGCAGTGCCAAGGGACAAGTGAACACTGAAGCTTTCTTT,CSAKGQVNTEAFF
TRBJ1-2,TRBV27,NA,NA,TGTGCCAGCAGTCTCAGGGTTCCCAACTATGGCTACACCTTC,CASSLRVPNYGYTF
TRBJ2-1,TRBV7-3,NA,few,TGTGCCAGCAGCTTAACGGAAATGCCGCCCCATGAGCAGTTCTTC,CASSLTEMPPHEQFF
TRBJ2-7,TRBV12-3/TRBV12-4,NA,few,TGTGCCAGTCCAGTTTTTAGTGGGGGAAGCTTCTCCTACGAGCAGTACTTC,CASPVFSGGSFSYEQYF
TRBJ2-7,TRBV4-1,TRBD1,NA,TGCGCCAGCAGCCAAGATCCTACAGGGGGCTTGGCGGACGAGCAGTACTTC,CASSQDPTGGLADEQYF
TRBJ2-1,TRBV11-2,NA,few,TGTGCCAGCAGCTTCACGGGGCTCTACAATGAGCAGTTCTTC,CASSFTGLYNEQFF
TRBJ2-7,TRBV7-9,NA,few,TGTGCCAGCAGCCCATCACAAGTTTACGAGCAGTACTTC,CASSPSQVYEQYF
TRBJ1-2,TRBV29-1,NA,NA,TGCAGCGTCTCCCTCGAGGACGGCGGCTATGGCTACACCTTC,CSVSLEDGGYGYTF
TRBJ2-2,TRBV12-3/TRBV12-4,NA,few,TGTGCCAGCAGCTCGGGGGGCTACGGGGAGCTGTTTTTT,CASSSGGYGELFF
TRBJ2-6,TRBV28,NA,few,TGTGCCACGGGGAGGCCTGGGGCCAACGTCCTGACTTTC,CATGRPGANVLTF
TRBJ1-1,TRBV5-1,NA,NA,TGCGCCAGCAGTTCGGACAGCGGCACTGAAGCTTTCTTT,CASSSDSGTEAFF
TRBJ2-5,TRBV24-1,TRBD1,many,TGTGCCACCAGCCCCGGGCCCGGACAGGGTAAAGAGACCCAGTACTTC,CATSPGPGQGKETQYF
TRBJ1-1,TRBV5-6,NA,NA,TGTGCCAGCAGCGCACAGGGAGAAGCTTTCTTT,CASSAQGEAFF
TRBJ2-7,TRBV7-6,NA,NA,TGTGCCAGCAGCTTAGGGGGAATTGGCTACGAGCAGTACTTC,CASSLGGIGYEQYF
TRBJ1-2,TRBV20-1,TRBD1,NA,TGCAGTGCCCGCACGGACCCGGGGACAGACTATGGCTACACCTTC,CSARTDPGTDYGYTF
TRBJ2-7,TRBV5-6,TRBD1,few,TGTGCCAGCAGCTTTGGGCGGACAGGGGTTAACGAGCAGTACTTC,CASSFGRTGVNEQYF
TRBJ2-5,TRBV11-1,TRBD2,NA,TGTGCCAGCAGCCCCTCTAGCGGGGGGGCAGCGTGGGAAGAGACCCAGTACTTC,CASSPSSGGAAWEETQYF
TRBJ2-6,TRBV7-6,NA,NA,TGTGCCAGCAGCTCTAGCCCCACAGGGTCTGGGGCCAACGTCCTGACTTTC,CASSSSPTGSGANVLTF
TRBJ2-5,TRBV13,TRBD2,few,TGTGCCAGCGCCGGACTAGCGGGGGGGACGAGGCAAGAGACCCAGTACTTC,CASAGLAGGTRQETQYF
TRBJ2-7,TRBV3-1,NA,many,TGTGCCAGCAGCCAAGCGGGACGAGGGGAGCAGTACTTC,CASSQAGRGEQYF